A single sample is the source of the 19 T cell receptor beta chains below, sequenced in a study of cytomegalovirus exposure and HLA in healthy donors. PCR used 60 Vbeta primers and 13 Jbeta primers. The assay was immunoSEQ multiplex PCR, and TCRdb's table has in-frame clones only and misses some. This repertoire includes 100,000 to 150,000 clones. The sequenced sample was PBMCs. The receptors here all came from a woman between 40 and 50 years old in good health and CMV-seronegative.

The chain links TRBV12-5 to TRBJ1-4; 8 bases fit TRBD1. The CDR3 is 13 amino acids. Losses at the gene ends were 11 bases for V and 8 bases for J; bases not matched to a gene: 10. The germline V gene encodes CDR1 LGHNT and CDR2 FRNRAP. This chain's CDR3 is CAPTGRGQEKLFF. The CDR3 DNA reads as TGTGCTCCTACAGGCAGGGGGCAAGAAAAACTGTTTTTT.

The V and J genes are TRBV21-1 and TRBJ2-7; the D call TRBD2 from the table was never checked on the DNA. TRBV21-1 is deemed a pseudogene. The CDR3 extends over 13 amino acids. CDR3: CASSKGRSYEQYV. The CDR3 DNA reads TGTGCCAGCAGCAAAGGACGGAGCTACGAGCAGTACGTC.

This chain connects TRBV18 to TRBJ1-6; 8 bases match TRBD1. The CDR3 spans 18 residues. V lost 0 bases and J lost 4; bases outside the gene matches: 8. Germline loops: CDR1 KGHSH, CDR2 LQKENI. CDR3 loop: CASSPPGTTGGYNSPLHF. The CDR3 DNA reads TGTGCCAGCTCACCACCGGGGACCACAGGGGGGTATAATTCACCCCTCCACTTT.

J is TRBJ2-1 and V is TRBV9; 9 nucleotides align to TRBD2. Losses at the gene ends were 4 bases for V and 0 bases for J; bases not matched to a gene: 23. This CDR3 has 22 amino acids. Germline CDR1 reads SGDLS; CDR2 reads YYNGEE. CDR3 coding DNA: TGTGCCAGCAGCTCCCCCGGGTGGGCGGGGGGGCGCTTTTCGAGCTCCTACAATGAGCAGTTCTTC. Protein: CASSSPGWAGGRFSSSYNEQFF.

J is TRBJ2-7 and V is TRBV14; D is possibly TRBD1 (5 bases). Per the germline V gene, CDR1 is SGHDN and CDR2 is FVKESK. V shed 3 bases and J shed 6 bases, with 12 bases lying between them. CDR3 length: 13 residues. The CDR3 DNA reads TGTGCCAGCAGCCAGAACCAGGGCCGCGAGCAGTACTTC. It encodes CASSQNQGREQYF.

The rearrangement uses TRBV6-1 and TRBJ1-1; D gene unclear. The CDR3 has 12 amino acids. Germline assignment: CDR1 MNHNS and CDR2 SASEGT. V was pared by 4 bases and J by 1 base, with 4 bases between. CDR3 sequence reads: CASSGQNTEAFF. Written as DNA, the CDR3 is TGTGCCAGCAGTGGACAGAACACTGAAGCTTTCTTT.

The chain recombines TRBV19 with TRBJ1-6; D ambiguous. Between the trimmed V and J ends, which lost 3 bases and 0 bases, there was a span of 6 bases. Germline V gene sequence: CDR1 LNHDA, CDR2 SQIVND (reference sequence). This CDR3 is built from 15 residues. Written as DNA, the CDR3 is TGTGCCAGTAGTATTTCGAGCTCCTATAATTCACCCCTCCACTTT. Its translation: CASSISSSYNSPLHF.

The V and J genes are TRBV5-1 and TRBJ1-1; 10 bases agree with TRBD1. The CDR3 extends over 17 amino acids. Germline V gives CDR1 SGHRS, CDR2 YFSETQ. V was clipped by 0 bases and J by 3 bases; unmatched bases: 8. The CDR3 DNA reads TGCGCCAGCAGCTTGGGACAGGGGGCAAGGGTGCACACTGAAGCTTTCTTT. Translation: CASSLGQGARVHTEAFF.

J is TRBJ2-4 and V is TRBV6-5; 12 nucleotides agree with TRBD2. Unmatched junction bases numbered 8, after V lost 6 bases and J lost 11 bases. In germline, CDR1 is MNHEY, CDR2 SVGAGI. This CDR3 comprises 14 residues. In DNA form, the CDR3 reads TGTGCCAGCAGCTCTACTAGCGGGGGGCCCTTTCAGTACTTC. Protein sequence: CASSSTSGGPFQYF.

The CDR3 reads CASRVNMNTEAFF. DNA of the CDR3: TGTGCCAGCCGGGTTAATATGAACACTGAAGCTTTCTTT. The chain combines TRBV25-1 with TRBJ1-1; D not certain. V gave up 8 bases and J gave up 0 bases, with 10 bases separating them. The CDR3 extends over 13 amino acids. The germline CDR1 and CDR2 sequences are MGHDK and SYGVNS.

This chain connects TRBV20-1 to TRBJ1-2; possible D gene TRBD1, 5 bases. Germline CDR1 reads DFQATT; CDR2 reads SNEGSKA (reference sequence). Deletions cut 1 base from V and 8 bases from J, with 8 bases between. This CDR3 region has 11 residues. The CDR3 nucleotides read TGCAGTGCTAGAGGGAGGGGCGGCTACACCTTC. This translates into CSARGRGGYTF.

Regarding this clone: The identical CDR3 is also encoded by other nucleotide sequences in the sample. V usage is TRBV14 and J usage is TRBJ2-2; 7 nucleotides match TRBD2. Germline-derived CDR1 and CDR2 are SGHDN and FVKESK. Trimming took 3 bases from V and 1 from J; bases not matched to a gene: 2. The CDR3 covers 15 residues. In DNA, the CDR3 is TGTGCCAGCAGCCAGAGCGGGGTGAACACCGGGGAGCTGTTTTTT. As protein: CASSQSGVNTGELFF.

The chain has TRBV7-3 and TRBJ2-5, with 8 nucleotides matching TRBD2. J lost 11 bases, V lost 1 base, and 9 bases had no gene match. Germline CDR1 reads SGHTA; CDR2 reads FQGTGA. CDR3 length: 14 residues. Here the CDR3 reads CASSLNELAALQYF. As DNA, the CDR3 is TGTGCCAGCAGCTTAAATGAACTAGCGGCCCTTCAGTACTTC.

In the case of this clone: The sample holds other DNA sequences that translate to the same CDR3. The chain carries TRBV27 and TRBJ1-3; D not certain. The V end lost 2 bases, the J end lost 4 bases, and 9 bases lay between the germline ends. From germline, CDR1 is MNHEY and CDR2 SMNVEV (reference sequence). The CDR3 sequence is 14 residues long. The CDR3 reads CASSLRGTGNTIYF. CDR3 nucleotide sequence: TGTGCCAGCAGTTTACGGGGTACGGGAAACACCATATATTTT.

This chain links TRBV2 with TRBJ1-1; TRBD1 agrees at 8 bases. Germline CDR1 SNHLY, CDR2 FYNNEI. There are 15 residues in the CDR3. J lost 4 bases, V lost 5 bases, and 9 bases had no gene match. DNA for the CDR3: TGTGCCAGCAGTCAAGGACAGGGATGGGGCACTGAAGCTTTCTTT. It encodes CASSQGQGWGTEAFF. Full variable domain (missing parts from reference TRBV2 and TRBJ1-1): EPEVTQTPSHQVTQMGQEVILRCVPISNHLYFYWYRQILGQKVEFLVSFYNNEISEKSEIFDDQFSVERPDGSNFTLKIRSTKLEDSAMYFCASSQGQGWGTEAFFGQGTRLTVV.

CDR3 bases: TGTGCCAGCAGCCTCGGGGTCCAAGAGACCCAGTACTTC. Translated, it gives CASSLGVQETQYF. This chain connects TRBV7-3 to TRBJ2-5; possibly TRBD2 for D (5 bases). Trimming pared 5 bases from V and 1 base from J, leaving 8 bases between. This CDR3 contains 13 residues. Germline assignment: CDR1 SGHTA and CDR2 FQGTGA. Full variable domain (missing parts from reference TRBV7-3 and TRBJ2-5): GAGVSQTPSNKVTEKGKYVELRCDPISGHTALYWYRQSLGQGPEFLIYFQGTGAADDSGLPNDRFFAVRPEGSVSTLKIQRTERGDSAVYLCASSLGVQETQYFGPGTRLLVL.

The chain links TRBV9 to TRBJ1-2, with D perhaps TRBD1 (6 bases). There are 15 residues in the CDR3. V was trimmed by 0 bases and J by 8 bases, leaving 17 bases between them. The germline CDR1 and CDR2 sequences are SGDLS and YYNGEE. CDR3 DNA: TGTGCCAGCAGCGTAGGGCCCGACAGGACGGGAGGCTACACCTTC. This codes for CASSVGPDRTGGYTF.

The V and J genes are TRBV6-4 and TRBJ1-1; 7 nucleotides line up with TRBD1. This CDR3 comprises 13 residues. The germline gives CDR1 MRHNA, CDR2 SNTAGT. The V and J ends lost 6 bases and 1 base, in that order; junction bases with no gene match: 2. CDR3 amino acids: CASSGQANTEAFF. In DNA, the CDR3 is TGTGCCAGCAGCGGACAGGCGAACACTGAAGCTTTCTTT.

The J gene is TRBJ2-2, the V gene TRBV5-4, with D uncertain. The CDR3 totals 15 residues. Germline V gene sequence: CDR1 SGHNT, CDR2 YYREEE (reference sequence). V lost 2 bases to trimming and J lost 5 bases, with 13 bases between them. CDR3: CASSLRLGETGELFF. CDR3 coding DNA: TGTGCCAGCAGCTTAAGACTTGGCGAAACCGGGGAGCTGTTTTTT.